These 27 T cell receptor beta chains were all obtained from the same sample, sequenced in a study of human T cells and chemical hapten exposure. Time point defined: healthy volunteer bleed at 6 weeks. Unfractionated whole blood served as the source for total RNA extraction. TCRdb re-derived calls from the RACE reads in MiXCR, one entry per CDR3 protein. Of tens of thousands of distinct CDR3 sequences detected, less than 5.5% appear once; the ten largest clones hold about 13%. The specimen was whole blood. Every receptor here comes from a human donor in good health. Some clones in this sample may be carry-over from other donors' samples.

This chain joins TRBV6-1 and TRBJ2-3, with D unresolved. With 2 bases removed from V and 3 bases from J, the gap between germline ends came to 15 bases. The CDR3 totals 16 residues. The germline V gene has CDR1 MNHNS and CDR2 SASEGT. The CDR3 is CASSEFGSVSTDTQYF. As DNA, the CDR3 is TGTGCCAGCAGTGAATTCGGCAGCGTTTCAACAGATACGCAGTATTTT.

This clonotype was seen repeatedly, ten times or more. The chain links TRBV4-3 to TRBJ1-2; D perhaps matches TRBD1 (5 bases). There are 14 residues in the CDR3. Germline CDR1 LGHNA, CDR2 YSLEER. V lost 1 base and J 6 bases, leaving 12 bases between the germline ends. CDR3 sequence: CASSQGVRENGYTF. The CDR3 DNA reads TGCGCCAGCAGCCAAGGTGTCAGGGAAAATGGCTACACCTTC.

This clonotype was recorded a few times. V and J are TRBV3-1 and TRBJ2-1, with a tentative D call TRBD2 (5 bases). The CDR3 spans 16 residues. Germline CDR1 LGHDT, CDR2 YNNKEL (reference sequence). Trimming pared 4 bases from V and 4 bases from J, leaving 17 bases between. The CDR3 spells CASSPLGLHIYNEQFF. CDR3 nucleotides: TGTGCCAGCAGCCCGCTCGGACTCCACATTTACAATGAGCAGTTCTTC.

This clonotype occurred a few times. The chain uses TRBV29-1 and TRBJ2-1; D uncertain. The length of the CDR3 is 11 residues. Germline loops: CDR1 SQVTM, CDR2 ANQGSEA. V lost 3 bases, J lost 7 bases, and 7 bases lay in between. CDR3 amino acids: CSVERPNEQFF. CDR3 nucleotides: TGCAGCGTTGAGCGGCCGAATGAGCAGTTCTTC.

As DNA, the CDR3 is TGTGCCAGCAAAAGGCCTGCGGTCCAACAAGTCAAAGATACGCAGTATTTT. Its translation: CASKRPAVQQVKDTQYF. This chain uses TRBV28 with TRBJ2-3; the D is unclear. The CDR3 is 17 residues long. Trimming shortened V by 7 bases and J by 5 bases, and 25 bases separated the two germline ends. Germline lookup yields CDR1 MDHEN and CDR2 SYDVKM.

This clonotype was seen ten or more times. The V and J genes are TRBV3-1 and TRBJ1-5; unclear D gene. The V end was cut by 2 bases, the J end by 9 bases, with 11 bases between. The CDR3 is made up of 13 amino acids. CDR1 and CDR2 (germline): LGHDT, YNNKEL (reference sequence). The CDR3 region is CASSQSLAGPQHF. Written as DNA, the CDR3 is TGTGCCAGCAGCCAAAGTCTCGCGGGGCCCCAGCATTTT.

This clonotype has a count of ten or more. The chain uses TRBV13 and TRBJ1-1; tentatively, D is TRBD1 (5 bases). This CDR3 is built from 14 residues. Between the trimmed V and J ends, which lost 2 bases and 7 bases, there was a span of 14 bases. Germline V gene data show CDR1 as PRHDT and CDR2 as FYEKMQ (reference sequence). CDR3 protein: CASSLRGVRSEAFF. Written as DNA, the CDR3 is TGTGCCAGCAGCTTACGGGGGGTTCGGAGTGAAGCTTTCTTT.

This clonotype was seen repeatedly, ten times or more. This sequence joins TRBV10-2 and TRBJ1-1; 9 bases agree with TRBD1. The CDR3 spans 16 residues. Germline CDR1 WSHSY, CDR2 SAAADI. V shed 7 bases and J 0 bases; nucleotides not matched to a gene: 9. The CDR3 coding sequence is TGCGCCAGCACTGGGGGGACAGGGAGTATGAACACTGAAGCTTTCTTT. It codes for CASTGGTGSMNTEAFF.

There are many counts of this clonotype. V and J are TRBV7-9 and TRBJ1-4; D gene uncertain. The V end lost 7 bases, the J end lost 11 bases, and 23 bases lay between the germline ends. The CDR3 length is 15 residues. Germline loops: CDR1 SEHNR, CDR2 FQNEAQ (reference sequence). In nucleotides, the CDR3 is TGTGCCAGCAACGTGGCTCGGGGTACGGCTTCGAAACTGTTTTTT. Residues: CASNVARGTASKLFF.

This clonotype appeared a few times. The chain couples TRBV20-1 to TRBJ2-1; no clear D. Trimming left V 0 bases short and J 0 bases short, with 6 bases between. Germline V gene lookup returns CDR1 DFQATT and CDR2 SNEGSKA (reference sequence). The CDR3 runs to 14 residues. This chain's CDR3 is CSARDGSSYNEQFF. CDR3 DNA: TGCAGTGCTAGAGACGGTAGCTCCTACAATGAGCAGTTCTTC.

The chain employs TRBV20-1 and TRBJ2-4; D not resolved. Germline CDR1 DFQATT, CDR2 SNEGSKA (reference sequence). The CDR3 totals 14 residues. V was cut by 5 bases and J by 6 bases, with 17 bases left in between. CDR3 loop: CSALAGKGINIQYF. CDR3 DNA sequence: TGCAGTGCTCTCGCCGGAAAGGGTATAAACATTCAGTACTTC.

There are a few counts of this clonotype. The V and J genes are TRBV4-3 and TRBJ2-1, with 8 bases identical to TRBD2. Per germline, CDR1 LGHNA and CDR2 YSLEER. V lost 0 bases and J lost 4; bases outside the gene matches: 2. The CDR3 has 15 residues. The CDR3 region has the DNA TGCGCCAGCAGCCAAGAAATAGCGGGGTACAATGAGCAGTTCTTC. Translating it yields CASSQEIAGYNEQFF.

This clonotype occurred many times. The chain is built from TRBV7-2 and TRBJ1-2, with D hard to call. V lost 3 bases and J lost 2, with 7 bases in between. Germline loops: CDR1 SGHTA, CDR2 FQGNSA. CDR3 length: 13 amino acids. For the CDR3, the DNA is TGTGCCAGCAGCTTTTCCAGGAACTATGGCTACACCTTC. Encoded protein: CASSFSRNYGYTF.

Ten or more counts support this clonotype. The rearrangement uses TRBV20-1 and TRBJ2-3, with 7 bases identical to TRBD2. This CDR3 has 14 residues. Per germline, CDR1 DFQATT and CDR2 SNEGSKA (reference sequence). V dropped 2 bases and J dropped 1; count of bases not matched to a gene: 3. The CDR3: CSARSLAGTDTQYF. DNA of the CDR3: TGCAGTGCTAGATCCCTAGCGGGCACAGATACGCAGTATTTT.

The chain has TRBV20-1 and TRBJ2-5; possible D gene TRBD1, 5 bases. This CDR3 has 14 amino acids. Germline V CDR1 and CDR2: DFQATT, SNEGSKA (reference sequence). Trimming took 0 bases from V and 5 from J, leaving 13 bases between them. The CDR3 sequence is CSARDRTSSETQYF. DNA of the CDR3: TGCAGTGCTAGAGATCGGACATCTTCGGAGACCCAGTACTTC.

This clonotype was found a few times. The chain carries TRBV20-1 and TRBJ1-3, with D possibly TRBD1 on 6 matching bases. CDR3 length: 14 residues. Per germline, CDR1 DFQATT and CDR2 SNEGSKA (reference sequence). The V gene lost 6 bases and the J gene lost 3 bases, with 15 bases spanning the gap. The CDR3 loop is CSARDMVLGNTIYF. CDR3 nucleotide sequence: TGCAGTGCGAGGGACATGGTACTTGGAAACACCATATATTTT.

This clonotype was seen ten or more times. The chain uses TRBV7-9 and TRBJ1-1; D not resolved. Germline V CDR1 and CDR2: SEHNR, FQNEAQ (reference sequence). Trimming took 2 bases from V and 3 from J, leaving 10 bases between them. The CDR3 runs to 14 residues. The DNA of the CDR3 is TGTGCCAGCAGCTTAAGGGAGGGTTACACTGAAGCTTTCTTT. Translation: CASSLREGYTEAFF.

The chain links TRBV10-1 to TRBJ2-2; D is unclear. V lost 6 bases and J 4 bases, leaving 9 bases between the germline ends. The CDR3 extends over 13 amino acids. Per the germline V gene, CDR1 is WNHNN and CDR2 is SYGVQD (reference sequence). This CDR3 is CASSSTPTGELFF. Here the CDR3 DNA reads TGCGCCAGCAGCTCCACGCCCACCGGGGAGCTGTTTTTT.

This chain joins TRBV7-6 and TRBJ2-3; 8 bases are a match to TRBD2. V shed 5 bases and J 5 bases; nucleotides not matched to a gene: 18. The CDR3 runs 18 residues. Germline V gene data show CDR1 as SGHVS and CDR2 as FNYEAQ. CDR3 protein: CASSPHSGAGGVRDTQYF. CDR3 in DNA: TGTGCCAGCAGCCCACATTCCGGGGCGGGGGGTGTCCGAGATACGCAGTATTTT.

This clonotype was seen at least ten times. The gene calls are TRBV20-1 and TRBJ2-1; 11 bases match TRBD2. Germline V gene lookup returns CDR1 DFQATT and CDR2 SNEGSKA (reference sequence). The CDR3 covers 15 residues. V shed 3 bases, J shed 4 bases, and the junction held 5 bases outside the gene matches. In DNA, the CDR3 is TGCAGTGCTAGGTCGCTAGCGGGGGGTTACAATGAGCAGTTCTTC. It codes for CSARSLAGGYNEQFF.

This clonotype came up many times. J is TRBJ1-1 and V is TRBV20-1; maybe TRBD1 (5 bases). From germline, CDR1 is DFQATT and CDR2 SNEGSKA (reference sequence). The germline V and J ends were trimmed by 0 bases and 2 bases, with 13 bases remaining between them. The CDR3 runs to 15 residues. The DNA of the CDR3 is TGCAGTGCTAGAGATAGCAGGGTATCAAACACTGAAGCTTTCTTT. Translation: CSARDSRVSNTEAFF.

There are many counts of this clonotype. The chain uses TRBV20-1 and TRBJ2-3; D perhaps matches TRBD2 (5 bases). The CDR3 is made up of 14 amino acids. The germline V and J ends were trimmed by 1 base and 2 bases, with 10 bases remaining between them. Germline assignment: CDR1 DFQATT and CDR2 SNEGSKA (reference sequence). The CDR3 nucleotides read TGCAGTGCTAGAGGGGCCGGGAACACAGATACGCAGTATTTT. It yields the protein CSARGAGNTDTQYF.

This clonotype was observed at least ten times. The chain is built from TRBV11-2 and TRBJ2-5, with a possible D match to TRBD2 (7 bases). The V gene's germline CDR1 is SGHAT and CDR2 FQNNGV. The CDR3 runs to 17 residues. Trimming cost V 5 bases and J 1 base, with 20 bases left between them. CDR3 coding DNA: TGTGCCAGCAGCCCGCTAACAGGGAGGGAAACCCAAGAGACCCAGTACTTC. Protein sequence: CASSPLTGRETQETQYF.

The sample holds many counts of this clonotype. The chain recombines TRBV3-1 with TRBJ2-1; D is possibly TRBD1 or TRBD2 (5 bases each). The length of the CDR3 is 14 residues. Germline lookup yields CDR1 LGHDT and CDR2 YNNKEL (reference sequence). Trimming pared 7 bases from V and 0 bases from J, leaving 10 bases between. The CDR3 DNA sequence: TGTGCCAGCAACTCCGGGGCCTCCTACAATGAGCAGTTCTTC. It specifies CASNSGASYNEQFF.

This clonotype was picked up many times. The chain recombines TRBV2 with TRBJ1-2; no clear D. V dropped 1 base and J dropped 0 bases, with 9 bases sitting between them. The germline gives CDR1 SNHLY, CDR2 FYNNEI. There are 15 residues in the CDR3. Here the CDR3 DNA reads TGTGCCAGCAGTGAAGAGGGTCTTGCTAACTATGGCTACACCTTC. Translated: CASSEEGLANYGYTF.

This clonotype was found many times. This chain connects TRBV14 to TRBJ2-3; TRBD2 aligns across 11 bases. In germline, CDR1 is SGHDN, CDR2 FVKESK. CDR3 length: 18 amino acids. V was clipped by 3 bases and J by 4 bases; unmatched bases: 12. The CDR3 bases are TGTGCCAGCAGCCAGAGAGGGACTAGCGGCCGATCCGCAGATACGCAGTATTTT. Amino acid sequence: CASSQRGTSGRSADTQYF.

This clonotype was counted ten times or more. V gene TRBV5-1 combines with J gene TRBJ2-1; 9 nucleotides line up with TRBD1. With V trimmed by 4 bases and J by 9 bases, 5 bases remained unmatched. This CDR3 has 13 residues. Germline V gene sequence: CDR1 SGHRS, CDR2 YFSETQ. The CDR3 reads CASSRTGEGEQFF. In nucleotides, the CDR3 is TGCGCCAGCAGCAGGACAGGGGAGGGTGAGCAGTTCTTC.